Listed below are T cell receptor beta chains from one sample, sequenced in a study of blood T cell repertoires in COVID-19. Libraries were prepared by immunoSEQ multiplex PCR; TCRdb keeps only in-frame clonotypes and omits some of them. The sample has some 350,000 clones, approximately 86% seen once. Sequencing was performed on peripheral blood. These receptors all stem from a human donor in a cohort sampled during active COVID-19. Both conserved end residues are part of each CDR3. Each record gives: J gene, clone size, V gene, CDR3 length, D gene, CDR3 DNA, CDR3 protein. A D gene is named only where the DNA matches it firmly. The size field is filled for only some rows; it gives once, few, many or a size class.

j_gene: TRBJ2-7
abundance: few
v_gene: TRBV5-4
len: 14
d_gene: -
CDR3nt: TGTGCCAGCGGAGTCCACGTAAGCTCCTACGAGCAGTACTTC
CDR3aa: CASGVHVSSYEQYF

j_gene: TRBJ2-1
abundance: -
v_gene: TRBV5-1
len: 15
d_gene: TRBD2
CDR3nt: TGCGCCAGCAGCTCGACTAGCGGGGACTACAATGAGCAGTTCTTC
CDR3aa: CASSSTSGDYNEQFF

j_gene: TRBJ2-3
abundance: few
v_gene: TRBV7-2
len: 17
d_gene: TRBD2
CDR3nt: TGTGCCAGCAGCTGGGCTAGCGGGGGGGCCGGCACAGATACGCAGTATTTT
CDR3aa: CASSWASGGAGTDTQYF

j_gene: TRBJ1-5
abundance: -
v_gene: TRBV2
len: 14
d_gene: -
CDR3nt: TGTGCCAGCAATGAACAGGGTCCGAATCAGCCCCAGCATTTT
CDR3aa: CASNEQGPNQPQHF

j_gene: TRBJ1-1
abundance: -
v_gene: TRBV7-3
len: 14
d_gene: -
CDR3nt: TGTGCCAGCAGCTTAAACCCGCCTACCACTGAAGCTTTCTTT
CDR3aa: CASSLNPPTTEAFF

j_gene: TRBJ2-5
abundance: -
v_gene: TRBV30
len: 13
d_gene: TRBD1
CDR3nt: TGTGCCTGGAGTGCGGGACAGGGAGAGACCCAGTACTTC
CDR3aa: CAWSAGQGETQYF

j_gene: TRBJ2-5
abundance: -
v_gene: TRBV6-5
len: 13
d_gene: TRBD1
CDR3nt: TGTGCCACCCGGACAGGGGGCAGGGAGACCCAGTACTTC
CDR3aa: CATRTGGRETQYF

j_gene: TRBJ2-5
abundance: -
v_gene: TRBV24-1
len: 18
d_gene: TRBD1
CDR3nt: TGTGCCACCAGTGACCGACTAACCGAGGACAGGGATGGGGAGACCCAGTACTTC
CDR3aa: CATSDRLTEDRDGETQYF

j_gene: TRBJ1-6
abundance: few
v_gene: TRBV7-6
len: 17
d_gene: -
CDR3nt: TGTGCCAGCAGCTTAGGTCCCTCGGGCTCCTATAATTCACCCCTCCACTTT
CDR3aa: CASSLGPSGSYNSPLHF

j_gene: TRBJ2-7
abundance: -
v_gene: TRBV6-1
len: 14
d_gene: -
CDR3nt: TGTGCCAGCAGTGAACTCTGGAGCTCCTACGAGCAGTACTTC
CDR3aa: CASSELWSSYEQYF

j_gene: TRBJ2-5
abundance: -
v_gene: TRBV5-1
len: 13
d_gene: -
CDR3nt: TGCGCCAGCAGCTACCAGGGAATAGAGACCCAGTACTTC
CDR3aa: CASSYQGIETQYF

j_gene: TRBJ2-7
abundance: -
v_gene: TRBV19
len: 14
d_gene: TRBD1
CDR3nt: TGTGCCAGTAGTATTTCGACAGGGACCTACGAGCAGTACTTC
CDR3aa: CASSISTGTYEQYF

j_gene: TRBJ2-5
abundance: -
v_gene: TRBV2
len: 16
d_gene: TRBD2
CDR3nt: TGTGCCAGCAGTGATGGGGCTAGCGGGGTGGCAGAGACCCAGTACTTC
CDR3aa: CASSDGASGVAETQYF

j_gene: TRBJ1-4
abundance: -
v_gene: TRBV30
len: 18
d_gene: TRBD1
CDR3nt: TGTGCCTGGAGTGTAGCCCCCGGGACAGGGAGTATGGATGAAAAACTGTTTTTT
CDR3aa: CAWSVAPGTGSMDEKLFF

j_gene: TRBJ1-2
abundance: -
v_gene: TRBV19
len: 13
d_gene: TRBD1
CDR3nt: TGTGCCAGTAGAGCAGGGGGCGGCTATGGCTACACCTTC
CDR3aa: CASRAGGGYGYTF

j_gene: TRBJ1-1
abundance: -
v_gene: TRBV6-5
len: 13
d_gene: -
CDR3nt: TGTGCCAGCAGCTCGCGGGGGGCGACTGAAGCTTTCTTT
CDR3aa: CASSSRGATEAFF

j_gene: TRBJ1-5
abundance: -
v_gene: TRBV6-5
len: 15
d_gene: -
CDR3nt: TGTGCCAGCAGTTACTCGGGGGGGGACAATCAGCCCCAGCATTTT
CDR3aa: CASSYSGGDNQPQHF